Described below is a single T cell receptor (beta chain) sequence and its context. The data belong to a study of blood T cell repertoires in COVID-19. Study overall: COVID-19 samples collected from the United States, Italy and Spain covered acute and convalescent phases. In each case, the material was cDNA or gDNA derived from T cells, B-cell-depleted T cells, or PBMCs.

Per the original methods: Amplification with reference gene primers provided the estimates of nucleated cell counts. The assay was immunoSEQ multiplex PCR, and TCRdb's table has in-frame clones only and misses some. That table furnishes V, J and clone size, whereas the DNA furnished D and trimming. The sample shows around 160,000 clones, around 87% of them seen only once. Trimming removed 4 bases at V and 4 bases at J, with 18 bases between. Germline assignment: CDR1 MGHRA and CDR2 YSYEKL. The CDR3 length is 16 residues. Sequencing used PBMCs or T cells enriched from blood (not recorded which). The receptor's source is a woman aged 25 to 39 with acute COVID-19. The chain has TRBV4-1 and TRBJ2-3, with D possibly TRBD2 on 6 matching bases. The CDR3 DNA is TGCGCCAGCAGCCTCGGAAGCGGGTCTTTCTCAGATACGCAGTATTTT. This codes for CASSLGSGSFSDTQYF.